The rows below give T cell receptor beta chains drawn from one sample of a study of control samples from healthy donors and cancer patients. The method was immunoSEQ multiplex PCR; TCRdb's version includes in-frame clones alone and lacks a portion of them. The sample lists some 200,000 clones, approximately 92% occurring once. The sequencing sample was made of blood. The receptors stem from a man aged 18 to 35 in good health. Each CDR3 is given with its conserved first and last residue. D genes are given only for firm matches. Where a row states a size, it is once, few, many or the class of an expanded clone; other rows omit it.

abundance: few; d_gene: NA; j_gene: TRBJ1-4; v_gene: TRBV6-2/TRBV6-3; CDR3aa: CASSSTALGEKLFF; CDR3nt: TGTGCCAGCAGTTCGACGGCCCTTGGGGAAAAACTGTTTTTT
abundance: few; d_gene: NA; j_gene: TRBJ1-1; v_gene: TRBV10-2; CDR3aa: CASSPEIAEAFF; CDR3nt: TGCGCCAGCAGCCCTGAAATCGCTGAAGCTTTCTTT
abundance: NA; d_gene: NA; j_gene: TRBJ2-4; v_gene: TRBV12-3/TRBV12-4; CDR3aa: CASSLLDGNIQYF; CDR3nt: TGTGCCAGCAGTTTATTGGACGGTAACATTCAGTACTTC
abundance: once; d_gene: NA; j_gene: TRBJ1-6; v_gene: TRBV3-1/TRBV3-2; CDR3aa: CASSTGTPDSPLHF; CDR3nt: TGTGCCAGCAGCACCGGGACCCCGGACTCACCCCTCCACTTT
abundance: NA; d_gene: TRBD2; j_gene: TRBJ2-7; v_gene: TRBV15; CDR3aa: CATSLGTSADYEQYF; CDR3nt: TGTGCCACCAGCCTCGGGACTAGCGCCGACTACGAGCAGTACTTC
abundance: NA; d_gene: NA; j_gene: TRBJ1-5; v_gene: TRBV11-2; CDR3aa: CASSLDRLSPQHF; CDR3nt: TGTGCCAGCAGCTTAGATCGCCTCTCGCCCCAGCATTTT
abundance: NA; d_gene: NA; j_gene: TRBJ2-6; v_gene: TRBV29-1; CDR3aa: CSVGRSSKGANVLTF; CDR3nt: TGCAGCGTTGGTCGCAGCTCTAAAGGGGCCAACGTCCTGACTTTC
abundance: NA; d_gene: NA; j_gene: TRBJ1-5; v_gene: TRBV6-5; CDR3aa: CASSQGSNQPQHF; CDR3nt: TGTGCCAGCAGCCAGGGGAGCAATCAGCCCCAGCATTTT
abundance: NA; d_gene: NA; j_gene: TRBJ1-5; v_gene: TRBV5-4; CDR3aa: CASSLGGGSQPQHF; CDR3nt: TGTGCCAGCAGCTTGGGGGGAGGGAGTCAGCCCCAGCATTTT
abundance: NA; d_gene: NA; j_gene: TRBJ2-1; v_gene: TRBV4-1; CDR3aa: CASSQKAETYNEQFF; CDR3nt: TGCGCCAGCAGCCAAAAAGCGGAGACATACAATGAGCAGTTCTTC
abundance: NA; d_gene: TRBD1; j_gene: TRBJ2-7; v_gene: TRBV5-1; CDR3aa: CASSRDSFSYEQYF; CDR3nt: TGCGCCAGCAGCCGGGACAGTTTCTCCTACGAGCAGTACTTC
abundance: NA; d_gene: NA; j_gene: TRBJ2-5; v_gene: TRBV24-1; CDR3aa: CATSDGSGGRETQYF; CDR3nt: TGTGCCACCAGTGATGGATCGGGGGGCCGTGAGACCCAGTACTTC
abundance: NA; d_gene: NA; j_gene: TRBJ1-2; v_gene: TRBV5-1; CDR3aa: CASSLGDLNYGYTF; CDR3nt: TGCGCCAGCAGCTTGGGGGACCTTAACTATGGCTACACCTTC
abundance: NA; d_gene: NA; j_gene: TRBJ1-1; v_gene: TRBV4-1; CDR3aa: CASSQEGGNTEAFF; CDR3nt: TGCGCCAGCAGCCAAGAAGGCGGAAACACTGAAGCTTTCTTT
abundance: NA; d_gene: TRBD1; j_gene: TRBJ2-1; v_gene: TRBV6-6; CDR3aa: CASRDRSAQFF; CDR3nt: TGTGCCAGCAGGGACAGGTCGGCCCAGTTCTTC
abundance: NA; d_gene: NA; j_gene: TRBJ1-5; v_gene: TRBV2; CDR3aa: CASSGDGNQPQHF; CDR3nt: TGTGCCAGCAGTGGAGACGGGAATCAGCCCCAGCATTTT
abundance: NA; d_gene: NA; j_gene: TRBJ1-2; v_gene: TRBV28; CDR3aa: CASSYPKLDSSNYGYTF; CDR3nt: TGTGCCAGCAGTTACCCTAAGTTGGACAGCTCTAACTATGGCTACACCTTC
abundance: few; d_gene: NA; j_gene: TRBJ1-5; v_gene: TRBV5-1; CDR3aa: CASSLGAGAREHF; CDR3nt: TGCGCCAGCAGCTTGGGAGCGGGGGCCCGAGAGCATTTT
abundance: NA; d_gene: NA; j_gene: TRBJ1-2; v_gene: TRBV29-1; CDR3aa: CSVRKEISYGYTF; CDR3nt: TGCAGCGTGCGGAAGGAGATTAGCTATGGCTACACCTTC
abundance: NA; d_gene: NA; j_gene: TRBJ1-2; v_gene: TRBV30; CDR3aa: CAWTGAANYGYTF; CDR3nt: TGTGCCTGGACAGGGGCAGCTAACTATGGCTACACCTTC
abundance: NA; d_gene: NA; j_gene: TRBJ1-1; v_gene: TRBV18; CDR3aa: CASSPDLNTEAFF; CDR3nt: TGTGCCAGCTCACCGGATCTGAACACTGAAGCTTTCTTT
abundance: NA; d_gene: TRBD1; j_gene: TRBJ2-2; v_gene: TRBV24-1; CDR3aa: CATSDPGTGGTGELFF; CDR3nt: TGTGCCACCAGTGACCCCGGGACAGGGGGAACCGGGGAGCTGTTTTTT
abundance: NA; d_gene: NA; j_gene: TRBJ2-7; v_gene: TRBV27; CDR3aa: CASSDRFPYEQYF; CDR3nt: TGTGCCAGCAGCGACAGGTTCCCCTACGAGCAGTACTTC
abundance: NA; d_gene: TRBD2; j_gene: TRBJ2-1; v_gene: TRBV4-1; CDR3aa: CASSQDPGTSGYNEQFF; CDR3nt: TGCGCCAGCAGCCAAGATCCCGGGACTAGCGGGTACAATGAGCAGTTCTTC
abundance: NA; d_gene: TRBD1; j_gene: TRBJ1-2; v_gene: TRBV6-6; CDR3aa: CASSLRQGETNYGYTF; CDR3nt: TGTGCCAGCAGCCTTAGACAGGGGGAGACTAACTATGGCTACACCTTC
abundance: NA; d_gene: TRBD1; j_gene: TRBJ2-3; v_gene: TRBV5-1; CDR3aa: CASSLVDRGVDTQYF; CDR3nt: TGCGCCAGCAGCTTGGTCGACAGGGGAGTAGATACGCAGTATTTT
abundance: NA; d_gene: NA; j_gene: TRBJ2-7; v_gene: TRBV11-2; CDR3aa: CASSSFSYEQYF; CDR3nt: TGTGCCAGCAGCTCCTTTTCCTACGAGCAGTACTTC
abundance: NA; d_gene: TRBD2; j_gene: TRBJ2-7; v_gene: TRBV7-8; CDR3aa: CASSSLAVSSYEQYF; CDR3nt: TGTGCCAGCAGCTCCCTAGCGGTGAGCTCCTACGAGCAGTACTTC
abundance: NA; d_gene: TRBD1; j_gene: TRBJ1-1; v_gene: TRBV5-1; CDR3aa: CASSLRTGTMNTEAFF; CDR3nt: TGCGCCAGCAGCTTGCGGACAGGGACTATGAACACTGAAGCTTTCTTT
abundance: NA; d_gene: NA; j_gene: TRBJ2-1; v_gene: TRBV9; CDR3aa: CASSVVEGYEQFF; CDR3nt: TGTGCCAGCAGCGTAGTTGAGGGGTATGAGCAGTTCTTC
abundance: NA; d_gene: TRBD1; j_gene: TRBJ1-2; v_gene: TRBV6-2/TRBV6-3; CDR3aa: CASSYSTDRGGGYTF; CDR3nt: TGTGCCAGCAGTTACTCAACCGACAGGGGTGGTGGCTACACCTTC
abundance: once; d_gene: TRBD1; j_gene: TRBJ1-1; v_gene: TRBV5-1; CDR3aa: CASSLGGQTMNTEAFF; CDR3nt: TGCGCCAGCAGCTTGGGGGGACAGACCATGAACACTGAAGCTTTCTTT
abundance: NA; d_gene: TRBD1; j_gene: TRBJ2-1; v_gene: TRBV5-1; CDR3aa: CASSSTGGNYNEQFF; CDR3nt: TGCGCCAGCAGCTCGACAGGGGGAAATTACAATGAGCAGTTCTTC
abundance: NA; d_gene: NA; j_gene: TRBJ1-2; v_gene: TRBV5-1; CDR3aa: CASSLFRDGYTF; CDR3nt: TGCGCCAGCAGCTTATTCCGGGATGGCTACACCTTC
abundance: NA; d_gene: NA; j_gene: TRBJ1-6; v_gene: TRBV7-3; CDR3aa: CASSLNSVGNSPLHF; CDR3nt: TGTGCCAGCAGCTTAAACAGCGTGGGGAATTCACCCCTCCACTTT
abundance: NA; d_gene: NA; j_gene: TRBJ2-3; v_gene: TRBV6-5; CDR3aa: CASIELGGKDTQYF; CDR3nt: TGTGCCAGCATCGAACTAGGGGGGAAGGATACGCAGTATTTT
abundance: NA; d_gene: NA; j_gene: TRBJ2-1; v_gene: TRBV24-1; CDR3aa: CATSDWGAAYNEQFF; CDR3nt: TGTGCCACCAGTGATTGGGGGGCAGCATACAATGAGCAGTTCTTC
abundance: NA; d_gene: TRBD1; j_gene: TRBJ2-6; v_gene: TRBV3-1/TRBV3-2; CDR3aa: CASRGTGETGANVLTF; CDR3nt: TGTGCCAGCAGGGGGACAGGGGAAACTGGGGCCAACGTCCTGACTTTC
abundance: NA; d_gene: NA; j_gene: TRBJ1-1; v_gene: TRBV19; CDR3aa: CASSIVPGMNTEAFF; CDR3nt: TGTGCCAGTAGTATCGTCCCGGGAATGAACACTGAAGCTTTCTTT
abundance: NA; d_gene: TRBD2; j_gene: TRBJ2-7; v_gene: TRBV28; CDR3aa: CASSSYLAHTSGGAGLNEQYF; CDR3nt: TGTGCCAGCAGTTCCTATCTCGCCCACACTAGCGGGGGGGCCGGGTTAAACGAGCAGTACTTC